A selection of T cell receptor beta chains follows, all from one sample in a study of somatic mutations in cytotoxic T cells in rheumatoid arthritis. Clones were read by immunoSEQ multiplex PCR, and TCRdb kept only the in-frame ones, dropping some. Of roughly 30,000 clones listed, 75% to 85% are singletons. Material for sequencing was CD8+ T cells sorted from blood. The receptors stem from an adult with rheumatoid arthritis. Both conserved end residues are part of each CDR3. A D gene is named only where the DNA matches it firmly. Clone size, where shown, is once, few, many, or a class for clones that have expanded.

>TRBJ2-7|TRBD1|TRBV19|NA
CASSTRGQAYEQYF
TGTGCCAGTAGTACCAGGGGGCAAGCCTACGAGCAGTACTTC
>TRBJ1-1|TRBD1|TRBV19|few
CASSIGTRTGRREAFF
TGTGCCAGTAGTATAGGGACAAGGACAGGGCGGCGGGAAGCTTTCTTT
>TRBJ2-5|TRBD2|TRBV9|NA
CASSVVAGAPETQYF
TGTGCCAGCAGCGTAGTGGCGGGAGCTCCAGAGACCCAGTACTTC
>TRBJ1-4|NA|TRBV11-2|NA
CASSLGEKLFF
TGTGCCAGCAGCTTAGGCGAAAAACTGTTTTTT
>TRBJ2-7|NA|TRBV6-5|NA
CASSYRARAYEQYF
TGTGCCAGCAGTTACAGGGCTAGGGCCTACGAGCAGTACTTC
>TRBJ1-6|NA|TRBV30|NA
CAWSRGRDNSPLHF
TGTGCCTGGAGTAGGGGAAGGGATAATTCACCCCTCCACTTT
>TRBJ2-1|NA|TRBV7-7|NA
CASSPGTRLDEQFF
TGTGCTAGCAGCCCCGGGACGAGACTTGATGAGCAGTTCTTC
>TRBJ2-3|TRBD1|TRBV5-1|NA
CASSLAGTGGTDTQYF
TGCGCCAGCAGCTTGGCAGGGACAGGGGGCACAGATACGCAGTATTTT
>TRBJ1-6|NA|TRBV2|NA
CASSDVGHLNSPLHF
TGTGCCAGCAGTGATGTCGGACACCTTAATTCACCCCTCCACTTT
>TRBJ1-5|NA|TRBV7-3|once
CASSRSAAPGQPQHF
TGTGCCAGCAGTCGCTCGGCGGCCCCAGGGCAGCCCCAGCATTTT
>TRBJ2-5|TRBD1|TRBV6-1|once
CASLAGGWETQYF
TGTGCCAGCTTGGCAGGGGGTTGGGAGACCCAGTACTTC
>TRBJ2-3|NA|TRBV19|NA
CASSPGFADTQYF
TGTGCCAGTAGTCCCGGATTTGCAGATACGCAGTATTTT
>TRBJ2-2|NA|TRBV11-1|NA
CASSLAQSSGTRELFF
TGTGCCAGCAGCTTAGCCCAATCCAGTGGCACCAGGGAGCTGTTTTTT
>TRBJ1-1|NA|TRBV7-8|NA
CASSPMGGITEAFF
TGTGCCAGCAGCCCGATGGGGGGGATCACTGAAGCTTTCTTT
>TRBJ1-2|NA|TRBV7-9|few
CASSPVGGANYGYTF
TGTGCCAGCAGCCCAGTGGGGGGGGCTAACTATGGCTACACCTTC
>TRBJ1-1|NA|TRBV6-1|once
CASSEVYTEAFF
TGTGCCAGCAGTGAAGTCTACACTGAAGCTTTCTTT
>TRBJ1-1|TRBD1|TRBV6-5|few
CASSYRGSEAFF
TGTGCCAGCAGCTACAGGGGGTCTGAAGCTTTCTTT
>TRBJ2-5|NA|TRBV10-2|NA
CASSAEGAVWETQYF
TGCGCCAGCAGTGCGGAGGGGGCCGTTTGGGAGACCCAGTACTTC
>TRBJ2-1|NA|TRBV2|NA
CASSELGGASYNEQFF
TGTGCCAGCAGTGAATTGGGTGGGGCCTCCTACAATGAGCAGTTCTTC
>TRBJ1-5|NA|TRBV4-2|NA
CASSQDYGYSNQPQHF
TGTGCCAGCAGCCAAGATTACGGATATAGCAATCAGCCCCAGCATTTT
>TRBJ2-7|TRBD2|TRBV11-3|NA
CASSSWTSDSYEQYF
TGTGCCAGCAGCTCCTGGACTAGCGACTCCTACGAGCAGTACTTC
>TRBJ1-1|TRBD1|TRBV9|NA
CASSVEGQAGTEAFF
TGTGCCAGCAGCGTTGAGGGACAGGCGGGCACTGAAGCTTTCTTT
>TRBJ2-5|TRBD1|TRBV10-3|NA
CAIKDPDRGPAEETQYF
TGTGCCATCAAGGACCCAGACAGGGGGCCTGCGGAAGAGACCCAGTACTTC
>TRBJ2-1|TRBD2|TRBV9|NA
CASSVVASGSSYNEQFF
TGTGCCAGCAGCGTAGTGGCTAGCGGGAGCTCCTACAATGAGCAGTTCTTC
>TRBJ2-2|NA|TRBV7-7|NA
CASSPSDTGELFF
TGTGCCAGCAGCCCGAGTGACACCGGGGAGCTGTTTTTT
>TRBJ2-7|NA|TRBV10-3|NA
CAISELEGAGSYEQYF
TGTGCCATCAGTGAGTTGGAGGGGGCAGGCTCCTACGAGCAGTACTTC
>TRBJ1-4|NA|TRBV9|NA
CASSVNSLNEKLFF
TGTGCCAGCAGCGTAAACAGCCTAAATGAAAAACTGTTTTTT
>TRBJ1-2|NA|TRBV7-8|NA
CASSLDTRDWALYILGYTF
TGTGCCAGCAGCTTGGATACTCGGGACTGGGCCTTATATATTCTTGGCTACACCTTC
>TRBJ2-1|NA|TRBV27|NA
CASCEGGNEQFF
TGTGCCAGTTGCGAAGGAGGGAATGAGCAGTTCTTC
>TRBJ2-3|NA|TRBV19|NA
CASHGQGETDTQYF
TGTGCCAGTCATGGGCAGGGAGAAACAGATACGCAGTATTTT
>TRBJ1-5|NA|TRBV6-1|once
CASSEPRLVYSQPQHF
TGTGCCAGCAGTGAACCACGTCTAGTCTACAGTCAGCCCCAGCATTTT
>TRBJ2-5|NA|TRBV7-9|NA
CASSLGRRNRETQYF
TGTGCCAGCAGCTTAGGAAGGCGGAACAGAGAGACCCAGTACTTC
>TRBJ2-3|NA|TRBV9|NA
CASRGGASTDTQYF
TGTGCCAGCAGAGGAGGGGCTAGCACAGATACGCAGTATTTT